The clone carrying this T cell receptor (beta chain) appeared once. Its antigen remains unidentified. Germline assignment: CDR1 ENHRY and CDR2 SYGVKD. Trimming shortened V by 7 bases and J by 1 base, and 10 bases separated the two germline ends. The CDR3 runs 13 residues. These data come from a study of shared clonotypes between healthy human individuals. When replicate PCRs were run on sorted subsets, they used around 0.2 ug DNA, about 30,000 T cell genomes. Clones were sequenced by immunoSEQ multiplex PCR, and TCRdb holds only the in-frame ones, with some missing. Counted here are millions of clones, more than 90% occurring once; the ten biggest clones make up roughly 0.14%. General study results and limits: When naive CD4 clonotypes were compared across a handful of donors, around 5% were shared. Compared with clonotypes that all four donors shared, non-shared clonotypes had lower generation probabilities.

The sequence derives from a man aged 18 to 30 in good health. The chain employs TRBV10-3 and TRBJ1-1; TRBD1 is a possible D gene (6 bases). Specimen: naive CD4+ T cells sorted from blood. Subset in this sample: CD45RA+ positively selected. The CDR3 bases are TGTGCCATCACCTCACAGGGGAACACTGAAGCTTTCTTT. It yields the protein CAITSQGNTEAFF.